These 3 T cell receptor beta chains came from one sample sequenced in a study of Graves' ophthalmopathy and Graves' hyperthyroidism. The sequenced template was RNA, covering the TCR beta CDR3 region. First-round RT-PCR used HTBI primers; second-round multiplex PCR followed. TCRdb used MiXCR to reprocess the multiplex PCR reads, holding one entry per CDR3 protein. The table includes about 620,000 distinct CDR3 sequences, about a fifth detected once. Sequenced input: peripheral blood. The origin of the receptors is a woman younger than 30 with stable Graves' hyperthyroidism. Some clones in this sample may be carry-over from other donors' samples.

This CDR3 is CASSLRRLAGGTTGELFF. As DNA, the CDR3 is TGCGCCAGCAGCTTGAGGCGTCTAGCGGGAGGGACCACCGGGGAGCTGTTTTTT. The V and J genes are TRBV5-1 and TRBJ2-2; 12 bases agree with TRBD2. The V segment lost 1 base and the J segment 4 bases; nucleotides outside the gene matches: 8. There are 18 residues in the CDR3. Looked up from germline, CDR1 is SGHRS and CDR2 is YFSETQ.

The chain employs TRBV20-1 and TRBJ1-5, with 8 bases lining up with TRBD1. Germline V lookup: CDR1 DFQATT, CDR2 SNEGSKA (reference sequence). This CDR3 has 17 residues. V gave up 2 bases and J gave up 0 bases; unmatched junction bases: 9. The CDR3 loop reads CSARRPRGPSSNQPQHF. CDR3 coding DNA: TGCAGTGCTAGAAGACCCAGGGGGCCGAGTAGCAATCAGCCCCAGCATTTT.

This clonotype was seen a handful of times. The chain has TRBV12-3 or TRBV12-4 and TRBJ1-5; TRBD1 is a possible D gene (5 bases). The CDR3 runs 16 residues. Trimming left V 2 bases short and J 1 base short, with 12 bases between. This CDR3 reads CASSLLGTGSNQPQHF. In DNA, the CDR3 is TGTGCCAGCAGTTTATTGGGGACGGGGAGCAATCAGCCCCAGCATTTT.